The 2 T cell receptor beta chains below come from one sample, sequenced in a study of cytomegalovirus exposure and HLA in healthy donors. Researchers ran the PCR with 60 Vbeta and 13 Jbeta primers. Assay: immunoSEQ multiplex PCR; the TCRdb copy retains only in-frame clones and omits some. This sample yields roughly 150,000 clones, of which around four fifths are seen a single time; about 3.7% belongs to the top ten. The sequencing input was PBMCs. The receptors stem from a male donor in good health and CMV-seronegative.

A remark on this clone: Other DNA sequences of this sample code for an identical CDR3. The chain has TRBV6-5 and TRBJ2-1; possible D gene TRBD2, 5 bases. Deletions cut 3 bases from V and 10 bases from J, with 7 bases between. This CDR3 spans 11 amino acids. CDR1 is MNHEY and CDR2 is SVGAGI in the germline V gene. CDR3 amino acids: CASSYGGEQFF. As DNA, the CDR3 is TGTGCCAGCAGTTATGGCGGGGAGCAGTTCTTC.

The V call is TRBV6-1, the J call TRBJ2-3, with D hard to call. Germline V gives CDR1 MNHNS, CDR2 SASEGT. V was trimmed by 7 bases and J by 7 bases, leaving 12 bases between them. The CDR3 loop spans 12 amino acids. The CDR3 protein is CASTQFANTQYF. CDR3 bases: TGTGCCAGCACCCAATTTGCGAATACGCAGTATTTT.